The present T cell receptor (beta chain) was sequenced within a study of CD8 T cells in ankylosing spondylitis (dated 2017 in TCRdb). With regard to the full study: The study profiled T cell receptor beta repertoires in healthy donors and ankylosing spondylitis patients to find disease-linked TCR variants. Peripheral blood was sampled, and synovial fluid was additionally collected from ankylosing spondylitis patients. The whole study cohort included about a hundred healthy donors and 20 to 30 ankylosing spondylitis patients. Points the paper makes about the study in general: The disease-linked clones were reported as significantly enriched in matched synovial fluid samples from ankylosing spondylitis patients. Some motif variants had previously been reported in the synovial fluid and blood of reactive arthritis patients, which suggests shared mechanisms of disease initiation. A TCR beta motif made up of several highly homologous amino acid variants appeared to be characteristic of blood from ankylosing spondylitis patients. The disease-linked clones had a CD8+ phenotype and were found at relatively low frequencies in peripheral blood.

The sequencing machine was an Illumina HiSeq 2500. Quantitative 5'-RACE with molecular barcodes was the method used to prepare the TCR beta libraries. In the paper's pipeline: Disease-linked TCR variants were identified with a new computational method built on a probabilistic model of VDJ rearrangement. Through fastp at Q25 and MiXCR, TCRdb rebuilt clones from the public reads, retaining in-frame beta chains. Here each entry gathers all rows of one CDR3 protein and keeps the most common genes and DNA. TCRdb assigned the V and J calls; the authors' analysis was not used. Here the sample has around 91,000 distinct CDR3 sequences; just under 9% occur a single time. The ten largest account for 30% of the sample. Taken from cysteine to phenylalanine, the CDR3 has 13 residues. Only the CDR3 portion is preserved as DNA: 39 bases, with reading frame beginning at the first base. Based on the germline V gene (reference sequence), the CDR1 and CDR2 sequences are SGHAT and FQDESV. V is clipped by 8 bases and J by 5 bases, and the sequence between their germline boundaries is 15 bases long.

There are a few counts of this clonotype. The specificity of this receptor is unknown. No much larger clone exists at a distance of one base, and base qualities are not known. Sequencing was carried out using blood, either unsorted or a sorted T cell fraction (not recorded which). Recombination joined TRBV11-1 with TRBJ1-1; a tentative D match to TRBD1 spans 6 bases. This receptor was obtained from a male donor with ankylosing spondylitis. The CDR3 protein is CASGQRGFTEAFF. The bases read TGTGCCAGCGGCCAAAGGGGGTTTACTGAAGCTTTCTTT.